These 8 T cell receptor beta chains share one sample of origin, sequenced in a study of shared clonotypes between healthy human individuals. The data were produced by immunoSEQ multiplex PCR, yet TCRdb's version contains in-frame clones alone and is incomplete. The sample includes over a million clones, around 82% seen only once; the top ten take about 0.52%. The sequenced sample consisted of memory CD4+ T cells from PBMCs. The subset was: CD45RA-negative fraction. Source of these receptors: a man younger than 35 in good health. Some clones in this sample may be carry-over from other donors' samples.

This chain links TRBV6-5 with TRBJ1-2; D perhaps matches TRBD1 (5 bases). The V gene's germline CDR1 is MNHEY and CDR2 SVGAGI. V lost 0 bases and J 7 bases, leaving 18 bases between the germline ends. This CDR3 contains 16 residues. This CDR3 is CASSYSPLGGAAGYTF. CDR3 coding DNA: TGTGCCAGCAGTTACTCACCCTTAGGAGGGGCGGCTGGCTACACCTTC.

V is TRBV29-1 and J is TRBJ1-2; 9 bases agree with TRBD1. Germline V gene lookup returns CDR1 SQVTM and CDR2 ANQGSEA. V trimming: 2 bases; J trimming: 3 bases; junction bases outside the gene matches: 4. The CDR3 runs 14 residues. The CDR3 DNA follows: TGCAGCGTTGAATTGGGACAGGGTCACTATGGCTACACCTTC. Amino acids: CSVELGQGHYGYTF.

The rearrangement uses TRBV20-1 and TRBJ2-3; D remains unclear. Germline lookup yields CDR1 DFQATT and CDR2 SNEGSKA (reference sequence). The CDR3 extends over 11 amino acids. The V and J ends lost 8 bases and 5 bases respectively, with 11 bases between them. The CDR3: CSSGEQDTQYF. CDR3 DNA: TGCAGTAGTGGAGAGCAAGATACGCAGTATTTT.

Worth noting for this clone: The sample holds other DNA sequences that translate to the same CDR3. The chain joins TRBV29-1 to TRBJ2-2; D is uncertain. Trimming left V 0 bases short and J 1 base short, with 9 bases between. Germline loops: CDR1 SQVTM, CDR2 ANQGSEA. This CDR3 has 15 residues. CDR3 nucleotides: TGCAGCGTTGAAGATCCGTGGGGGAACACCGGGGAGCTGTTTTTT. This encodes CSVEDPWGNTGELFF.

This rearrangement joins TRBV27 to TRBJ2-7; D is perhaps TRBD2 (6 bases). Germline CDR1 MNHEY, CDR2 SMNVEV (reference sequence). Trimming removed 8 bases from V and 5 bases from J, with 19 bases in between. The CDR3 covers 14 residues. The CDR3 region is CASYERVPPNEQYF. CDR3 in DNA: TGTGCCAGCTACGAGCGGGTTCCGCCTAACGAGCAGTACTTC.

This clone occurred once. The J gene is TRBJ2-2, the V gene TRBV5-1, with D possibly being TRBD1 or TRBD2 (5 bases each). The CDR3 extends over 16 amino acids. V lost 4 bases to trimming and J lost 0 bases, with 13 bases between them. Germline V CDR1 and CDR2: SGHRS, YFSETQ. CDR3 sequence reads: CASSIGTGPNTGELFF. CDR3 nucleotide sequence: TGCGCCAGCAGCATCGGGACGGGCCCGAACACCGGGGAGCTGTTTTTT.

The chain couples TRBV25-1 to TRBJ1-2; 7 positions match TRBD1. This CDR3 region has 16 residues. V trimming: 3 bases; J trimming: 4 bases; junction bases outside the gene matches: 11. Germline CDR1 MGHDK, CDR2 SYGVNS. CDR3 protein: CASSELGTVGTYGYTF. The CDR3, as DNA: TGTGCCAGCAGTGAGCTCGGGACAGTGGGTACCTATGGCTACACCTTC.

Turning to this clone: Other DNA sequences of this sample code for an identical CDR3. This chain links TRBV20-1 with TRBJ2-5, with TRBD2 identical over 7 bases. Germline loops: CDR1 DFQATT, CDR2 SNEGSKA (reference sequence). J gave up 5 bases and V 5 bases, and 2 bases lay outside the gene matches. The CDR3 is made up of 11 amino acids. CDR3 amino acids: CSALGGETQYF. The DNA for the CDR3 is TGCAGTGCTCTCGGGGGGGAGACCCAGTACTTC.